The next 32 T cell receptor beta chains were all read from a single sample in a study of blood T cell repertoires in COVID-19. Repertoires were generated with immunoSEQ multiplex PCR, while TCRdb's copy carries only in-frame clones and drops some. This table has around 140,000 clones, about 88% appearing once. The specimen was peripheral blood. The receptor set was obtained from a woman older than 75 with acute or convalescent COVID-19.

The rearrangement joins TRBV7-9 to TRBJ2-7; 12 bases align to TRBD2. Germline-derived CDR1 and CDR2 are SEHNR and FQNEAQ (reference sequence). The CDR3 has 15 residues. Unmatched junction bases numbered 8, after V lost 5 bases and J lost 6 bases. CDR3 loop: CASSPSGTSGSEQYF. CDR3 nucleotides: TGTGCCAGCAGCCCATCCGGGACTAGCGGGTCCGAGCAGTACTTC. The full variable domain, in which reference TRBV7-9 and TRBJ2-7 provide the parts outside the CDR3, is DTGVSQNPRHKITKRGQNVTFRCDPISEHNRLYWYRQTLGQGPEFLTYFQNEAQLEKSRLLSDRFSAERPKGSFSTLEIQRTEQGDSAMYLCASSPSGTSGSEQYFGPGTRLTVT.

The chain is built from TRBV7-2 and TRBJ2-2, with a possible D match to TRBD1 (6 bases). V was pared by 5 bases and J by 5 bases, with 12 bases between. The CDR3 totals 14 residues. The germline CDR1 and CDR2 sequences are SGHTA and FQGNSA. CDR3 sequence (DNA): TGTGCCAGCAGCCCACAGGGACGGACCGGGGAGCTGTTTTTT. It is translated as CASSPQGRTGELFF.

This chain uses TRBV19 with TRBJ1-2; tentative D call: TRBD1 (6 bases). Trimming took 5 bases from V and 4 from J, leaving 14 bases between them. Germline CDR1 and CDR2: LNHDA and SQIVND (reference sequence). The CDR3 has 14 amino acids. The CDR3, as DNA: TGTGCCAGTAGTGAGGACAGACGAAGCTATGGCTACACCTTC. Residues: CASSEDRRSYGYTF.

The chain has TRBV9 and TRBJ2-5; D not certain. From germline, CDR1 is SGDLS and CDR2 YYNGEE. The CDR3 length is 13 residues. Trimming cost V 4 bases and J 5 bases, with 12 bases left between them. CDR3 in amino acids: CASSSRFRETQYF. In nucleotides, the CDR3 is TGTGCCAGCAGCTCCCGGTTCAGGGAGACCCAGTACTTC.

The chain employs TRBV7-9 and TRBJ1-5; TRBD1 matches at 7 bases. CDR1 is SEHNR and CDR2 is FQNEAQ in the germline V gene (reference sequence). V lost 1 base to trimming and J lost 3 bases; unmatched junction nucleotides: 9. CDR3 size: 17 residues. CDR3 DNA: TGTGCCAGCAGCTTAGAGGGGGCGGGGCAGGACAATCAGCCCCAGCATTTT. It specifies CASSLEGAGQDNQPQHF.

This rearrangement joins TRBV5-4 to TRBJ1-1, with 7 positions matching TRBD1. V lost 2 bases and J lost 7; bases outside the gene matches: 8. CDR1 and CDR2 from the germline V gene are SGHNT and YYREEE (reference sequence). CDR3 size: 14 residues. CDR3 nucleotides: TGTGCCAGCAGCTTCGACAGGGCGGGCGTTGAAGCTTTCTTT. This sequence encodes CASSFDRAGVEAFF.

The rearrangement joins TRBV5-4 to TRBJ1-1; the match to TRBD1 covers 11 bases. CDR3 length: 17 amino acids. Germline V gene lookup returns CDR1 SGHNT and CDR2 YYREEE (reference sequence). Trimming took 6 bases from V and 4 from J; bases not matched to a gene: 14. CDR3 nucleotides: TGTGCCAGCACGCCCGAGGGACAGGGGGTTCTGGGCACTGAAGCTTTCTTT. Protein: CASTPEGQGVLGTEAFF.

This clone was recorded only once. The V gene is TRBV2, the J gene TRBJ1-6; no definite D call. The V and J ends lost 6 bases and 0 bases respectively, with 6 bases between them. Germline V CDR1 and CDR2: SNHLY, FYNNEI. The CDR3 sequence is 14 residues long. Here the CDR3 DNA reads TGTGCCAGCAGATTGAGCTCCTATAATTCACCCCTCCACTTT. Its translation: CASRLSSYNSPLHF. The variable domain in full, with the rest retrieved from reference TRBV2 and TRBJ1-6, is EPEVTQTPSHQVTQMGQEVILRCVPISNHLYFYWYRQILGQKVEFLVSFYNNEISEKSEIFDDQFSVERPDGSNFTLKIRSTKLEDSAMYFCASRLSSYNSPLHFGNGTRLTVT.

The gene calls are TRBV19 and TRBJ2-3; 10 nucleotides agree with TRBD2. Unmatched junction bases numbered 5, after V lost 5 bases and J lost 0 bases. CDR1 and CDR2 from the germline V gene are LNHDA and SQIVND (reference sequence). The CDR3 extends over 16 amino acids. The CDR3 reads CASSPRTSGSTDTQYF. CDR3 DNA sequence: TGTGCCAGTAGTCCTCGGACTAGCGGTAGCACAGATACGCAGTATTTT.

The gene calls are TRBV6-5 and TRBJ2-1; 7 nucleotides agree with TRBD1. CDR1 is MNHEY and CDR2 is SVGAGI in the germline V gene. CDR3 length equals 13 residues. The junction had 3 bases not matched to a gene; V was cut back by 2 bases and J by 8 bases. CDR3: CASSYRQGDEQFF. CDR3 bases: TGTGCCAGCAGTTACCGACAGGGCGATGAGCAGTTCTTC.

The rearrangement joins TRBV6-2 or TRBV6-3 to TRBJ2-7; 10 nucleotides line up with TRBD2. CDR3 length: 15 residues. Losses at the gene ends were 6 bases for V and 2 bases for J; bases not matched to a gene: 7. The germline gives CDR1 MNHEY, CDR2 SVGEGT. The CDR3 protein is CASRYASGGPYEQYF. CDR3 DNA: TGTGCCAGCAGGTACGCTAGCGGGGGCCCCTACGAGCAGTACTTC.

A few counts support this clone. The V gene is TRBV11-2, the J gene TRBJ1-1; D remains ambiguous. Trimming removed 5 bases at V and 1 base at J, with 11 bases between. The CDR3 spans 14 residues. Per germline, CDR1 SGHAT and CDR2 FQNNGV. The CDR3 is CASSPPRQNTEAFF. DNA of the CDR3: TGTGCCAGCAGCCCGCCGAGGCAGAACACTGAAGCTTTCTTT.

This chain links TRBV11-2 with TRBJ1-1; possible D gene TRBD1, 6 bases. CDR1 and CDR2 (germline): SGHAT, FQNNGV. The CDR3 length is 14 residues. V gave up 5 bases and J gave up 0 bases, with 10 bases separating them. This CDR3 is CASSPGTMNTEAFF. The CDR3 DNA reads TGTGCCAGCAGCCCCGGGACAATGAACACTGAAGCTTTCTTT.

The rearrangement links TRBV6-5 to TRBJ2-1; 9 nucleotides align to TRBD1. Looked up from germline, CDR1 is MNHEY and CDR2 is SVGAGI. CDR3 length: 15 amino acids. V trimming: 2 bases; J trimming: 2 bases; junction bases outside the gene matches: 1. CDR3 DNA sequence: TGTGCCAGCAGTTACCGGGACAGGGCCTACAATGAGCAGTTCTTC. It encodes CASSYRDRAYNEQFF.

The chain links TRBV7-2 to TRBJ2-1; 8 bases line up with TRBD2. Germline CDR1 is SGHTA and CDR2 is FQGNSA. The CDR3 has 16 amino acids. The V segment lost 1 base and the J segment 2 bases; nucleotides outside the gene matches: 4. The CDR3 here is CASSLDQAGAYNEQFF. CDR3 nucleotides: TGTGCCAGCAGCTTAGATCAAGCGGGAGCCTACAATGAGCAGTTCTTC.

The V call is TRBV20-1, the J call TRBJ2-7; no reliable D call. With 4 bases removed from V and 3 bases from J, the gap between germline ends came to 7 bases. The CDR3 length is 11 residues. Germline CDR1 reads DFQATT; CDR2 reads SNEGSKA (reference sequence). CDR3 region: CSAMTGYEQYF. Here the CDR3 DNA reads TGCAGTGCTATGACTGGCTACGAGCAGTACTTC.

The chain links TRBV20-1 to TRBJ2-7; maybe TRBD2 (5 bases). Trimming pared 3 bases from V and 9 bases from J, leaving 18 bases between. This CDR3 spans 13 amino acids. Per germline, CDR1 DFQATT and CDR2 SNEGSKA (reference sequence). CDR3 residues: CSASGRRRTLQYF. The CDR3 DNA reads as TGCAGTGCTAGTGGCAGGAGGCGAACACTGCAGTACTTC.

V usage is TRBV10-3 and J usage is TRBJ2-1; TRBD2 matches 10 bases. After removal of 6 bases from V and 5 bases from J, the junction contained 4 bases not matched to a gene. The germline gives CDR1 ENHRY, CDR2 SYGVKD. The CDR3 runs 14 residues. This CDR3 is CAIRGTSVNNEQFF. The CDR3 bases are TGTGCCATCAGGGGGACTAGCGTCAACAATGAGCAGTTCTTC.

CDR3 protein: CASSARQKTYNEQFF. As DNA, the CDR3 is TGTGCCAGCAGTGCGCGACAGAAGACTTACAATGAGCAGTTCTTC. The genes are TRBV2 and TRBJ2-1; D possibly corresponds to TRBD1 (5 bases). CDR1 and CDR2 from the germline V gene are SNHLY and FYNNEI. This CDR3 is 15 amino acids long. The V gene lost 4 bases and the J gene lost 4 bases, with 14 bases spanning the gap.

V usage is TRBV19 and J usage is TRBJ1-2; TRBD1 agrees at 9 bases. This CDR3 region has 13 residues. In germline, CDR1 is LNHDA, CDR2 SQIVND (reference sequence). With 5 bases clipped from V and 8 bases from J, the junction kept 6 bases outside the gene matches. The CDR3 sequence is CASSLRDRAGYTF. CDR3 in DNA: TGTGCCAGTAGTCTCCGGGACAGGGCCGGCTACACCTTC.

This clone was seen once. The CDR3 loop reads CASSDPLGGVNIQYF. CDR3 DNA: TGCGCCAGCAGTGACCCCCTAGGAGGGGTAAACATTCAGTACTTC. The rearrangement links TRBV10-2 to TRBJ2-4; a possible D gene is TRBD2 (6 bases). V was trimmed by 3 bases and J by 6 bases, leaving 15 bases between them. This CDR3 has 15 amino acids. Germline V gene lookup returns CDR1 WSHSY and CDR2 SAAADI.

V is TRBV11-2 and J is TRBJ1-4; tentatively, D is TRBD1 (6 bases). In germline, CDR1 is SGHAT, CDR2 FQNNGV. The CDR3 totals 15 residues. Between the trimmed V and J ends, which lost 5 bases and 8 bases, there was a span of 18 bases. For the CDR3, the DNA is TGTGCCAGCAGCCCACTGGCACAGGGTGGAGAAAAACTGTTTTTT. Amino acids: CASSPLAQGGEKLFF.

This clone was found once. V gene TRBV11-2 combines with J gene TRBJ2-7, with 9 positions matching TRBD1. Germline V gene sequence: CDR1 SGHAT, CDR2 FQNNGV. This CDR3 spans 15 amino acids. V shed 6 bases and J 3 bases; nucleotides not matched to a gene: 9. CDR3 nucleotide sequence: TGTGCCAGCAGTCGATCGACAGGGGGTAGCTACGAGCAGTACTTC. Translating gives CASSRSTGGSYEQYF.

V usage is TRBV5-6 and J usage is TRBJ2-7; 10 nucleotides agree with TRBD2. The CDR3 loop spans 15 amino acids. J was trimmed by 2 bases and V by 4 bases; bases with no gene match: 6. The germline V gene has CDR1 SGHDT and CDR2 YYEEEE. CDR3 residues: CASSRRTSGTYEQYF. The CDR3 DNA follows: TGTGCCAGCAGCCGAAGGACTAGCGGAACCTACGAGCAGTACTTC.

V usage is TRBV6-2 or TRBV6-3 and J usage is TRBJ1-1; TRBD1 is a possible D gene (6 bases). Between the trimmed V and J ends, which lost 0 bases and 6 bases, there was a span of 11 bases. CDR3 length: 14 residues. Germline CDR1 is MNHEY and CDR2 is SVGEGT. The CDR3 is CASSYSAGVSEAFF. As DNA, the CDR3 is TGTGCCAGCAGTTACTCGGCAGGGGTGTCTGAAGCTTTCTTT.

The chain carries TRBV20-1 and TRBJ1-3; D gene unclear. Germline CDR1 DFQATT, CDR2 SNEGSKA (reference sequence). V lost 3 bases, J lost 1 base, and 13 bases lay in between. This CDR3 has 15 amino acids. In nucleotides, the CDR3 is TGCAGTGCTAGTCCGGATGGAGGTTCTGGAAACACCATATATTTT. It yields the protein CSASPDGGSGNTIYF.

The rearrangement links TRBV24-1 to TRBJ2-7; 7 nucleotides line up with TRBD2. The CDR3 contains 13 residues. With 1 base clipped from V and 6 bases from J, the junction kept 2 bases outside the gene matches. CDR1 and CDR2 (germline): KGHDR, SFDVKD. The CDR3 reads CATSDFPGGEQYF. The CDR3 nucleotides are TGTGCCACCAGTGATTTCCCGGGGGGCGAGCAGTACTTC.

The chain combines TRBV29-1 with TRBJ2-5, with a weak D call TRBD2 (7 bases). V was shortened by 7 bases and J by 0 bases, with 18 bases between the two germline ends. This CDR3 has 15 amino acids. Germline CDR1 reads SQVTM; CDR2 reads ANQGSEA. In nucleotides, the CDR3 is TGCAGCGCCTCCGCGGAGGGGGGGTACCAAGAGACCCAGTACTTC. Translated: CSASAEGGYQETQYF.

This clone was seen many times. This chain links TRBV7-6 with TRBJ1-6, with a weak D call TRBD1 (5 bases). Germline V lookup: CDR1 SGHVS, CDR2 FNYEAQ. V dropped 3 bases and J dropped 6 bases, with 9 bases sitting between them. The CDR3 has 14 residues. CDR3 loop: CASSFRQGNSPLHF. CDR3 nucleotide sequence: TGTGCCAGCAGCTTTCGGCAGGGTAATTCACCCCTCCACTTT.

CDR3: CASSSSFSSTGTQYF. In DNA form, the CDR3 reads TGTGCCAGCAGTTCCTCTTTCTCCTCTACGGGTACGCAGTATTTT. The chain has TRBV27 and TRBJ2-3; D call uncertain. The V end was cut by 4 bases, the J end by 8 bases, with 19 bases between. The CDR3 consists of 15 residues. The germline CDR1 and CDR2 sequences are MNHEY and SMNVEV (reference sequence).

The chain links TRBV30 to TRBJ2-5; a possible D gene is TRBD1 (6 bases). Germline V gene sequence: CDR1 GTSNPN, CDR2 SVGIG (reference sequence). This CDR3 is built from 11 residues. V was trimmed by 5 bases and J by 4 bases, leaving 8 bases between them. The CDR3 nucleotides are TGTGCCTGGGGGACAAGAGAGACCCAGTACTTC. This gives the protein CAWGTRETQYF. The entire variable domain, with the rest obtained from reference TRBV30 and TRBJ2-5, is as follows: SQTIHQWPATLVQPVGSPLSLECTVEGTSNPNLYWYRQAAGRGLQLLFYSVGIGQISSEVPQNLSASRPQDRQFILSSKKLLLSDSGFYLCAWGTRETQYFGPGTRLLVL.

The CDR3 bases are TGTGCCAGCAGTTCCAAGCGGGCAAGGACAGATACGCAGTATTTT. Translated: CASSSKRARTDTQYF. The gene calls are TRBV6-5 and TRBJ2-3; possibly TRBD2 for D (6 bases). The ends were cut back, 4 bases at V and 3 bases at J, with 14 bases in the middle. Germline loops: CDR1 MNHEY, CDR2 SVGAGI. CDR3 length equals 15 residues.